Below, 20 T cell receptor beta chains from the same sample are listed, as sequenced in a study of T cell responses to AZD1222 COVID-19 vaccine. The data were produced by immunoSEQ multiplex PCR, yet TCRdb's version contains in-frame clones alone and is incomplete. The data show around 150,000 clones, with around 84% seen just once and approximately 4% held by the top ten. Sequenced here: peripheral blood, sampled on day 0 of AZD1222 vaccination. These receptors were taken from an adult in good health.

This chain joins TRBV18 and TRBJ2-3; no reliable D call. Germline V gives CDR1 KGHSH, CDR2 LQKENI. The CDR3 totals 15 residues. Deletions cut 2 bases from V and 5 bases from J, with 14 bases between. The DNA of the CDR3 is TGTGCCAGCTCACCATACAAACTCACCGGAGATACGCAGTATTTT. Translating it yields CASSPYKLTGDTQYF.

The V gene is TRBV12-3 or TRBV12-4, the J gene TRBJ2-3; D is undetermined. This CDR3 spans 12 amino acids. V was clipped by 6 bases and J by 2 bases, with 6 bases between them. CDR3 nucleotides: TGTGCCAGCAGACAAATCACAGATACGCAGTATTTT. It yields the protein CASRQITDTQYF.

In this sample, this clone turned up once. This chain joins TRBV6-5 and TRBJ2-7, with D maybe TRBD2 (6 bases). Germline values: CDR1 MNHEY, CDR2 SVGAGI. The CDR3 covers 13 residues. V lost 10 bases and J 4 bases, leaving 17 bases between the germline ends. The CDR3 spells CATGRGGAYEQYF. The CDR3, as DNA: TGTGCCACCGGTCGAGGCGGGGCGTACGAGCAGTACTTC.

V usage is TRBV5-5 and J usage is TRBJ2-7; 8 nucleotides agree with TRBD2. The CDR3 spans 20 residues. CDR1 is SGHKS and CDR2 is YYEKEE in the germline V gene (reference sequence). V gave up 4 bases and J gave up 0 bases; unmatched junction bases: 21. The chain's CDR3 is CASSPGEIRLAGPRSYEQYF. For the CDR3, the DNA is TGTGCCAGCAGCCCCGGAGAGATTCGGCTAGCGGGTCCACGCTCCTACGAGCAGTACTTC. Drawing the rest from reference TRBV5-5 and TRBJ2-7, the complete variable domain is DAGVTQSPTHLIKTRGQQVTLRCSPISGHKSVSWYQQVLGQGPQFIFQYYEKEERGRGNFPDRFSARQFPNYSSELNVNALLLGDSALYLCASSPGEIRLAGPRSYEQYFGPGTRLTVT.

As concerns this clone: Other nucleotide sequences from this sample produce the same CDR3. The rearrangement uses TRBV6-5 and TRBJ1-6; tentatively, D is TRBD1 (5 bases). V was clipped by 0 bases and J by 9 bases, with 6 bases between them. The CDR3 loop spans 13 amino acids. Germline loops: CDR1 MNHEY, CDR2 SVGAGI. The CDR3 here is CASSYSRGSPLHF. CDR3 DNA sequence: TGTGCCAGCAGTTACTCGAGGGGTTCACCCCTCCACTTT.

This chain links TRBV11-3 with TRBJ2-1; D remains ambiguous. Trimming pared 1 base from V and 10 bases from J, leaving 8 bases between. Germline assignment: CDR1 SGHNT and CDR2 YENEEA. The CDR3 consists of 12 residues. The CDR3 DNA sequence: TGTGCCAGCAGCTTAGCCCCCAGAGAGCAGTTCTTC. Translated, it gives CASSLAPREQFF.

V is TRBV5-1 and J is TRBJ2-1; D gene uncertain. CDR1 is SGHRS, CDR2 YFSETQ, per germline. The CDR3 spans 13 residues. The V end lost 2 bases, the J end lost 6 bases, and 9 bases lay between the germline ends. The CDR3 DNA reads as TGCGCCAGCAGCTTTTGGGAATCCAATGAGCAGTTCTTC. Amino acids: CASSFWESNEQFF.

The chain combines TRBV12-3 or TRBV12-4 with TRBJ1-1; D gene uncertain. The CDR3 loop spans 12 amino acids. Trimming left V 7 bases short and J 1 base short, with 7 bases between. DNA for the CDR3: TGTGCCAGCACCGAGAAGAACACTGAAGCTTTCTTT. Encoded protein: CASTEKNTEAFF.

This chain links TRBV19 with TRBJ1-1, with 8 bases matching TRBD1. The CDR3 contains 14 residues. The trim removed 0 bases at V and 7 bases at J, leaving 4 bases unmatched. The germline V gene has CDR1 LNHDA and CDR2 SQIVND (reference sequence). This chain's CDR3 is CASSIDQGASEAFF. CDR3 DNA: TGTGCCAGTAGTATAGATCAGGGGGCGAGTGAAGCTTTCTTT.

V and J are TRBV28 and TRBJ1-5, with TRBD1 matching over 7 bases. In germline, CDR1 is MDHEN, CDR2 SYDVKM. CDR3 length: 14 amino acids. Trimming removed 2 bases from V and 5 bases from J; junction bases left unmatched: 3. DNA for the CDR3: TGTGCCAGCAGTTTAGGAACAGGGGATCAGCCCCAGCATTTT. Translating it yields CASSLGTGDQPQHF.

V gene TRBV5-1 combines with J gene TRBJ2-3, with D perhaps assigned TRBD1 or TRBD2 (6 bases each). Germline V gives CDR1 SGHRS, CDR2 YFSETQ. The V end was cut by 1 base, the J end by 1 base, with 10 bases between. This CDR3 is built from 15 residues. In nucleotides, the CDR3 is TGCGCCAGCAGCTTGAGGGGGACTGGCACAGATACGCAGTATTTT. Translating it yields CASSLRGTGTDTQYF.

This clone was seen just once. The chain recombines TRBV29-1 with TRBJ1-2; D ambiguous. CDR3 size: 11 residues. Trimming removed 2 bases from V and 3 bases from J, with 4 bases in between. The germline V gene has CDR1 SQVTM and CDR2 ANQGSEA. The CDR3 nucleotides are TGCAGCGTTGAAACAGACTATGGCTACACCTTC. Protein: CSVETDYGYTF.

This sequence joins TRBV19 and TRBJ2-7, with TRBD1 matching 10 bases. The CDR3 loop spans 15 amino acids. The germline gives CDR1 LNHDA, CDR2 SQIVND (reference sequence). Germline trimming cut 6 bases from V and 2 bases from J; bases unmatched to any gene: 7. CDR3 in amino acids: CASRKGQGRAYEQYF. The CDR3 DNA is TGTGCCAGTAGGAAGGGACAGGGGCGAGCCTACGAGCAGTACTTC.

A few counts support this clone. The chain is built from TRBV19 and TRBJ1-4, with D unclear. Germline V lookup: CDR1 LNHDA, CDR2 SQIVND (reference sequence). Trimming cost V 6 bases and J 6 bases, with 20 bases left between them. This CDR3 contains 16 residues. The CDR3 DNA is TGTGCCAGTAGCCGGCGGAGTCGACTATCTCATGAAAAACTGTTTTTT. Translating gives CASSRRSRLSHEKLFF.

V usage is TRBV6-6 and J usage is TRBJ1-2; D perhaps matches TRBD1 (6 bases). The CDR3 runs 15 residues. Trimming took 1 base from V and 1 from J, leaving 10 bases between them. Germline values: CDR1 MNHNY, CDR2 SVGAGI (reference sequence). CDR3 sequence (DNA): TGTGCCAGCAGTTACTTGCCGGACAGTAACTATGGCTACACCTTC. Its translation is CASSYLPDSNYGYTF.

The chain's CDR3 is CASSPSTGHSGNTIYF. As DNA, the CDR3 is TGTGCCAGCAGCCCATCGACAGGGCACTCTGGAAACACCATATATTTT. The chain has TRBV3-1 (or the pseudogene TRBV3-2) and TRBJ1-3; 7 nucleotides agree with TRBD1. The length of the CDR3 is 16 residues. CDR1 is LGHDT and CDR2 is YNNKEL in the germline V gene (reference sequence). V shed 4 bases, J shed 0 bases, and the junction held 6 bases outside the gene matches.

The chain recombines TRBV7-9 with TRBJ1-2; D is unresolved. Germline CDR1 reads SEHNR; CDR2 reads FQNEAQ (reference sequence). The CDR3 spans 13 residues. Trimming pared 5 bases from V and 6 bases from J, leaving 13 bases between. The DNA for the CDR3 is TGTGCCAGCAGCCCAGAAGGGTTCGATGGCTACACCTTC. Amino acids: CASSPEGFDGYTF.

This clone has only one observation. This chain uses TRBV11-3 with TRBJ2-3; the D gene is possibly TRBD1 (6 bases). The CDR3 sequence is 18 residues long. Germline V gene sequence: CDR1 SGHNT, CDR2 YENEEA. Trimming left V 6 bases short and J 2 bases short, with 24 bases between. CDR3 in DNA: TGTGCCAGCAGATCCGAAAGGGGGTGGGCTAGGGTCACAGATACGCAGTATTTT. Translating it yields CASRSERGWARVTDTQYF.

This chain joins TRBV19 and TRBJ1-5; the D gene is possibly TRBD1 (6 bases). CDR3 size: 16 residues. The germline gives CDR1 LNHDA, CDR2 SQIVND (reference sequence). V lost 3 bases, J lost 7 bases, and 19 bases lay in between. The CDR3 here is CASSIPGTTLAQPQHF. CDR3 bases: TGTGCCAGTAGTATCCCTGGGACAACCCTGGCCCAGCCCCAGCATTTT.

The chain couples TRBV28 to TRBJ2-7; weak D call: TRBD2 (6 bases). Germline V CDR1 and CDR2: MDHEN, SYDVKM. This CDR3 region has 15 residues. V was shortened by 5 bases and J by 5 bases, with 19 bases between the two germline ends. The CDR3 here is CASSPVPGVIHEQYF. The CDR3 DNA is TGTGCCAGCAGTCCAGTTCCGGGGGTAATCCACGAGCAGTACTTC. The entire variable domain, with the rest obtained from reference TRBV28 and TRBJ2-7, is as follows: DVKVTQSSRYLVKRTGEKVFLECVQDMDHENMFWYRQDPGLGLRLIYFSYDVKMKEKGDIPEGYSVSREKKERFSLILESASTNQTSMYLCASSPVPGVIHEQYFGPGTRLTVT.